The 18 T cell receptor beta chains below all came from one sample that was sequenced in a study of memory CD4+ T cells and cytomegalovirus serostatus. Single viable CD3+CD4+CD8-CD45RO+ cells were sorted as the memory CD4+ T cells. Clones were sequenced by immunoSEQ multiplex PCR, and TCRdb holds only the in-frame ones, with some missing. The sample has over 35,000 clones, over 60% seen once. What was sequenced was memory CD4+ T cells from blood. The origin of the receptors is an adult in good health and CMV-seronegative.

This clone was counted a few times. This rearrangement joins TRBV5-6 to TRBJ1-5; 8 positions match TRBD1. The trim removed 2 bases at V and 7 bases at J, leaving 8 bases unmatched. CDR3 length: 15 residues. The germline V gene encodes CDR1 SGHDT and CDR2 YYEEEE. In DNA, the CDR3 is TGTGCCAGCAGCTTTAGTCCTGGACAGGGACAGCCCCAGCATTTT. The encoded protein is CASSFSPGQGQPQHF.

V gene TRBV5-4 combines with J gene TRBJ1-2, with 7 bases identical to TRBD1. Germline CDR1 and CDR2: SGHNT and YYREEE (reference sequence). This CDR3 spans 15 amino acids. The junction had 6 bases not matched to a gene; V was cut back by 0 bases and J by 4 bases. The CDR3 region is CASSLALDRSYGYTF. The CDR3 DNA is TGTGCCAGCAGCTTGGCCTTGGACAGGAGCTATGGCTACACCTTC.

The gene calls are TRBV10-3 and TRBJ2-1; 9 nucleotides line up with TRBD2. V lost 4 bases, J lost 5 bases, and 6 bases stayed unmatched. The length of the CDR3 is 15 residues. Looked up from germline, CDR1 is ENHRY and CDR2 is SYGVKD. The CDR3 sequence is CAISARASGDNEQFF. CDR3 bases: TGTGCCATCAGTGCTCGGGCTAGCGGGGACAATGAGCAGTTCTTC.

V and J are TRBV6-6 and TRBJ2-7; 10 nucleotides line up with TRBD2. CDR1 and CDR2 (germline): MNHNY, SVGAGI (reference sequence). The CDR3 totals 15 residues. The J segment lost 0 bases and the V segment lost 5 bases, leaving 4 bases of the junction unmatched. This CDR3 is CASSQPSGGSYEQYF. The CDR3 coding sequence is TGTGCCAGCAGTCAACCTAGCGGGGGCTCCTACGAGCAGTACTTC.

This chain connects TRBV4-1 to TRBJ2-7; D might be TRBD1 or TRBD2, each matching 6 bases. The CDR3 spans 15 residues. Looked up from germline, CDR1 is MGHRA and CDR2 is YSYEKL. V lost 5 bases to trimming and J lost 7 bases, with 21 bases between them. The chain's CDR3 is CASSNELNRAGEQYF. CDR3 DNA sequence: TGCGCCAGCAGCAACGAGCTAAACAGGGCGGGGGAGCAGTACTTC.

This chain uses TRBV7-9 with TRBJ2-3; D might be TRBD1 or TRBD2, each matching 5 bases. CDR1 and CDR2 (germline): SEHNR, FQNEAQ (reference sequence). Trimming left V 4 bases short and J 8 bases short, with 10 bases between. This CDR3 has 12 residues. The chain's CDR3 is CASSSEGITQYF. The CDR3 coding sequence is TGTGCCAGCAGCTCCGAGGGGATTACGCAGTATTTT.

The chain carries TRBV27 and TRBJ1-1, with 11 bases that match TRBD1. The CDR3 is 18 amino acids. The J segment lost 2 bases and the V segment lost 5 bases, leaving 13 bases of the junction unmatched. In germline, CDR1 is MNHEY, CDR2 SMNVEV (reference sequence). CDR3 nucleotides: TGTGCCAGCAGTCCCTGGACAGGGGGCAGGAGGACAAACACTGAAGCTTTCTTT. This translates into CASSPWTGGRRTNTEAFF.

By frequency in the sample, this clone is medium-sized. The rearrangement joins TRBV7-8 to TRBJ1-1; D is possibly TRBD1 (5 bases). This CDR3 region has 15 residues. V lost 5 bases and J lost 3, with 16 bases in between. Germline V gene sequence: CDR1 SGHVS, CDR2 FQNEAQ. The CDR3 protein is CASSTPRARDTEAFF. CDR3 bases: TGTGCCAGCAGCACACCCAGAGCCAGGGACACTGAAGCTTTCTTT.

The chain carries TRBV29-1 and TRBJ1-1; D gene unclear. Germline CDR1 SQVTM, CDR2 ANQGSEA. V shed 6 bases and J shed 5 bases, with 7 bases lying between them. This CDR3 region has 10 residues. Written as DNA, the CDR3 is TGCAGCGTCTCCAATACTGAAGCTTTCTTT. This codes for CSVSNTEAFF.

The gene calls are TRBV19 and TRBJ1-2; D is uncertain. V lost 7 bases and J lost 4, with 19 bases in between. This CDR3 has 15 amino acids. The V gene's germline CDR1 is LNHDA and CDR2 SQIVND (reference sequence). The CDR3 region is CASNQSPDGRYGYTF. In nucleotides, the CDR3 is TGTGCCAGTAATCAATCCCCAGACGGACGCTATGGCTACACCTTC.

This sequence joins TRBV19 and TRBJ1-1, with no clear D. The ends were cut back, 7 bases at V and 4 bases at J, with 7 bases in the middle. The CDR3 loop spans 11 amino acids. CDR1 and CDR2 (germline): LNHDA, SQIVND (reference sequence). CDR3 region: CASTRLTEAFF. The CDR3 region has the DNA TGTGCCAGTACCAGGCTCACTGAAGCTTTCTTT.

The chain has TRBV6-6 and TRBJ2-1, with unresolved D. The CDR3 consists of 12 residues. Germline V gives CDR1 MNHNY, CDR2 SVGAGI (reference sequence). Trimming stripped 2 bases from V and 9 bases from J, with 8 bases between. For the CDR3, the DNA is TGTGCCAGCAGTTACCAGTCTGGTGAGCAGTTCTTC. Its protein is CASSYQSGEQFF.

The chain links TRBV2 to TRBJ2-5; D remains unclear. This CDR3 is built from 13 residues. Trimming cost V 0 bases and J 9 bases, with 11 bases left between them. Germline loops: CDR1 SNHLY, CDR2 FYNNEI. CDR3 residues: CASSEAVESAQYF. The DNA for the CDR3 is TGTGCCAGCAGTGAAGCCGTGGAGTCGGCCCAGTACTTC.

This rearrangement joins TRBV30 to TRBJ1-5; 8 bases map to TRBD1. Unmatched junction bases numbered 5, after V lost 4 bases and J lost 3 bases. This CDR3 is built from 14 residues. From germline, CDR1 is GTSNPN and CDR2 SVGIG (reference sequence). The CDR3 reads CAWTKDRDNQPQHF. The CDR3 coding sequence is TGTGCCTGGACCAAGGACAGGGACAATCAGCCCCAGCATTTT.

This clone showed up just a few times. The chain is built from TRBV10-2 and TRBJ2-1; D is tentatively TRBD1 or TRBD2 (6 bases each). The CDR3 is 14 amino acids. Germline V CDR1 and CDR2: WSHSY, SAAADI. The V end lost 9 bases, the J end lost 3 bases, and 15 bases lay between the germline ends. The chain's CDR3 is CASLGGKYYNEQFF. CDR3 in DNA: TGCGCCAGTCTAGGGGGGAAATACTACAATGAGCAGTTCTTC.

The chain's CDR3 is CASSYAGGVSGNTIYF. For the CDR3, the DNA is TGTGCCAGCAGCTACGCAGGGGGCGTCTCTGGAAACACCATATATTTT. The chain couples TRBV11-2 to TRBJ1-3; 8 bases match TRBD1. The CDR3 runs to 16 residues. Germline trimming cut 4 bases from V and 0 bases from J; bases unmatched to any gene: 5. CDR1 is SGHAT, CDR2 FQNNGV, per germline.

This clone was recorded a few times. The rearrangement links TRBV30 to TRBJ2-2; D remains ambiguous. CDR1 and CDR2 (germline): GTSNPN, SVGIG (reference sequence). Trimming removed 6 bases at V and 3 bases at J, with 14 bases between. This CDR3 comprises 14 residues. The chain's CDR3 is CACQVVGDTGELFF. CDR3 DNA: TGTGCCTGCCAGGTAGTGGGTGACACCGGGGAGCTGTTTTTT. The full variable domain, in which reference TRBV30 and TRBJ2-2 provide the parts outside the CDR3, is SQTIHQWPATLVQPVGSPLSLECTVEGTSNPNLYWYRQAAGRGLQLLFYSVGIGQISSEVPQNLSASRPQDRQFILSSKKLLLSDSGFYLCACQVVGDTGELFFGEGSRLTVL.

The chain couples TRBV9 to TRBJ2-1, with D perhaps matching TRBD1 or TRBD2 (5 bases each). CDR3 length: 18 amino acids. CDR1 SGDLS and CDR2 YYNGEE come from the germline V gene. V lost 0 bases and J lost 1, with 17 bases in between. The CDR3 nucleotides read TGTGCCAGCAGCGTAGGAGGTGGCGGTGGGGGTTCCTACAATGAGCAGTTCTTC. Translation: CASSVGGGGGGSYNEQFF. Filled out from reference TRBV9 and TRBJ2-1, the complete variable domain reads DSGVTQTPKHLITATGQRVTLRCSPRSGDLSVYWYQQSLDQGLQFLIQYYNGEERAKGNILERFSAQQFPDLHSELNLSSLELGDSALYFCASSVGGGGGGSYNEQFFGPGTRLTVL.